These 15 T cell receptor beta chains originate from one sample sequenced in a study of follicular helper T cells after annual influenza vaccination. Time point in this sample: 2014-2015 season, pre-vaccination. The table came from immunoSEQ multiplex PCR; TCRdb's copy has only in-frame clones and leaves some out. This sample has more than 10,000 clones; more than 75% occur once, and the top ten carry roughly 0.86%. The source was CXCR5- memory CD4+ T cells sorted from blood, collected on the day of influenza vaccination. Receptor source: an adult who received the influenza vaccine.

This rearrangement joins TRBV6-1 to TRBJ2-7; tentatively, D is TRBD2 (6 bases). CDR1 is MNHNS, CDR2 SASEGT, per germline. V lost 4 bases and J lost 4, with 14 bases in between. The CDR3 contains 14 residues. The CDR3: CASSAPGLIYEQYF. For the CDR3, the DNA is TGTGCCAGCAGTGCGCCGGGACTGATTTACGAGCAGTACTTC.

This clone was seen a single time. This chain's CDR3 is CASSVGSGELFF. The CDR3 nucleotides are TGTGCCAGCAGTGTCGGGTCCGGGGAGCTGTTTTTT. V gene TRBV6-5 combines with J gene TRBJ2-2; D remains ambiguous. This CDR3 spans 12 amino acids. Trimming left V 5 bases short and J 6 bases short, with 7 bases between. The germline V gene encodes CDR1 MNHEY and CDR2 SVGAGI.

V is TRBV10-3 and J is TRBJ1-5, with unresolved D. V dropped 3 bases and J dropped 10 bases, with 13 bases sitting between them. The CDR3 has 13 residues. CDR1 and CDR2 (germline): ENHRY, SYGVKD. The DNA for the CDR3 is TGTGCCATCAGTGAAGGCCCCCCGGGACCCCAGCATTTT. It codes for CAISEGPPGPQHF.

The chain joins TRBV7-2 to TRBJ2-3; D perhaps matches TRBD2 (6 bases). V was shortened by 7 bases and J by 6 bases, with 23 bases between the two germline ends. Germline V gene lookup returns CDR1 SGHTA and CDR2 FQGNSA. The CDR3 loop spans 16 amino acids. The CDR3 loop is CASTQPAGNVLDTQYF. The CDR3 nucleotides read TGTGCCAGCACCCAACCAGCGGGTAACGTTCTGGATACGCAGTATTTT.

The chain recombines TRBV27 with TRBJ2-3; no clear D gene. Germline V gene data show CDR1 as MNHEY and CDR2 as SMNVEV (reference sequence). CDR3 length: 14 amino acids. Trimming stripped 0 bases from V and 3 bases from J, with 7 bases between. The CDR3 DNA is TGTGCCAGCAGTTTATCGTTCCGGACAGATACGCAGTATTTT. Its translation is CASSLSFRTDTQYF.

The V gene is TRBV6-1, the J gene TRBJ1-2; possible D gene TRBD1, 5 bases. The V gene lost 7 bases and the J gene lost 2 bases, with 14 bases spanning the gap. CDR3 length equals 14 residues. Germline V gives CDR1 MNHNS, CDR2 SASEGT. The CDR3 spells CASTLAQGNYGYTF. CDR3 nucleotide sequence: TGTGCCAGCACCCTGGCCCAGGGAAACTATGGCTACACCTTC.

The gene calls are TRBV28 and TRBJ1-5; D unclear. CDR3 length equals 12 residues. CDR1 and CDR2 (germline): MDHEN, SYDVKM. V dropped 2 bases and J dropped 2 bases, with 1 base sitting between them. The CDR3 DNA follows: TGTGCCAGCAGTTTACGCAATCAGCCCCAGCATTTT. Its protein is CASSLRNQPQHF.

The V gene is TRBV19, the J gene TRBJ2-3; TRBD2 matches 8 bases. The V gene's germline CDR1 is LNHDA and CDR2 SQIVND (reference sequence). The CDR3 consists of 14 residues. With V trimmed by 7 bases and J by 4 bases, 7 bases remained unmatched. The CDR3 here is CASTPGGHSDTQYF. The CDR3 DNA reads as TGTGCCAGTACCCCGGGAGGGCACTCAGATACGCAGTATTTT.

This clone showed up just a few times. The CDR3 region is CASSAGQGYQPQHF. Here the CDR3 DNA reads TGTGCCAGCAGCGCGGGACAGGGGTATCAGCCCCAGCATTTT. This chain joins TRBV7-9 and TRBJ1-5; TRBD1 aligns across 10 bases. The CDR3 length is 14 residues. CDR1 and CDR2 from the germline V gene are SEHNR and FQNEAQ (reference sequence). Trimming took 5 bases from V and 5 from J; bases not matched to a gene: 3.

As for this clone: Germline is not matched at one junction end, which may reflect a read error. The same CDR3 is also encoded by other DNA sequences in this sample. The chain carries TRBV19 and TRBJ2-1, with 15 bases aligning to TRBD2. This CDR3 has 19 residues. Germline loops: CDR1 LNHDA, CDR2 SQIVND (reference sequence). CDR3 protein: CASSIGTSGRVPPYNEQFF. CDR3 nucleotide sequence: TGTGCCAGTAGTATAGGGACTAGCGGGAGGGTCCCCCCCTACAATGAGCAATTCTTC. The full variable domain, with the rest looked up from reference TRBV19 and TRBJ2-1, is DGGITQSPKYLFRKEGQNVTLSCEQNLNHDAMYWYRQDPGQGLRLIYYSQIVNDFQKGDIAEGYSVSREKKESFPLTVTSAQKNPTAFYLCASSIGTSGRVPPYNEQFFGPGTRLTVL.

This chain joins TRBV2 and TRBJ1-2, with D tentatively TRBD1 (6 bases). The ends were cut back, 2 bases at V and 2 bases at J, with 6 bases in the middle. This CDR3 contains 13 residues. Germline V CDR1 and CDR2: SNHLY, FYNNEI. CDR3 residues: CASSEQGNYGYTF. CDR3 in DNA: TGTGCCAGCAGTGAACAGGGGAACTATGGCTACACCTTC.

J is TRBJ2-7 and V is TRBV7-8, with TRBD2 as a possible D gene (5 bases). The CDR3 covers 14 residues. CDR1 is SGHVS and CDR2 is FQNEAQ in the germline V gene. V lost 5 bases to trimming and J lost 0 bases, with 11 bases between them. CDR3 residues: CASSSSETSYEQYF. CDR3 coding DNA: TGTGCCAGCAGCAGTAGCGAGACCTCCTACGAGCAGTACTTC. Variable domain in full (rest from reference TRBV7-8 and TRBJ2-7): GAGVSQSPRYKVAKRGQDVALRCDPISGHVSLFWYQQALGQGPEFLTYFQNEAQLDKSGLPSDRFFAERPEGSVSTLKIQRTQQEDSAVYLCASSSSETSYEQYFGPGTRLTVT.

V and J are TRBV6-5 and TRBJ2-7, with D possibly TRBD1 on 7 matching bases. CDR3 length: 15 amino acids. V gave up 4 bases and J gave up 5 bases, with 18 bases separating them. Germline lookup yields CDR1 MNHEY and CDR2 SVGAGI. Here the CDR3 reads CASSSRQGGMDEQYF. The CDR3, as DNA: TGTGCCAGCAGTTCACGACAGGGAGGCATGGACGAGCAGTACTTC.

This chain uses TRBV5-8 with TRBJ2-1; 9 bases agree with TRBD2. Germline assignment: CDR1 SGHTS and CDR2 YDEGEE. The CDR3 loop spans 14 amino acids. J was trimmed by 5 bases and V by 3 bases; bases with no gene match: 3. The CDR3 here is CASSSWTSDNEQFF. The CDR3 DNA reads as TGTGCCAGCAGCTCGTGGACTAGCGACAATGAGCAGTTCTTC.

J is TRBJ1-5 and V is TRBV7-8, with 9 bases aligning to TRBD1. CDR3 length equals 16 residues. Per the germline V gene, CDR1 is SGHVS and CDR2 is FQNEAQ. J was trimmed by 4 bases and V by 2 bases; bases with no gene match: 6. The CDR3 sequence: CASSLRAGQGNQPQHF. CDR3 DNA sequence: TGTGCCAGCAGCTTAAGGGCAGGACAGGGGAATCAGCCCCAGCATTTT.